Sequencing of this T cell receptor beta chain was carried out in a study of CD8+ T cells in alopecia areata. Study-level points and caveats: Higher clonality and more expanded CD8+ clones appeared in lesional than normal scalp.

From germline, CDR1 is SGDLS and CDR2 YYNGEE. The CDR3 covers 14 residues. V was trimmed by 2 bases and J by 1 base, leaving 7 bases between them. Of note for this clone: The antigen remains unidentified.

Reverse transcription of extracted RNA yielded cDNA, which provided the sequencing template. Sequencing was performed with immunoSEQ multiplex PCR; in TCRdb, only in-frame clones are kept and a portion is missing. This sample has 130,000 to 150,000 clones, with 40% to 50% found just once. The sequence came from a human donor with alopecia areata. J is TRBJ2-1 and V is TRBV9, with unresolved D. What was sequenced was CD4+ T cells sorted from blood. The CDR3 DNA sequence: TGTGCCAGCAGCGTTCTGGCGTCCTACAATGAGCAGTTCTTC. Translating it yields CASSVLASYNEQFF.